This TCR beta chain stems from a study of blood T cell repertoires in COVID-19. Study summary: Collection of acute and convalescent COVID-19 samples took place in the United States, Italy and Spain. In each case, the material was cDNA or gDNA derived from T cells, B-cell-depleted T cells, or PBMCs.

This clone was seen a handful of times. Sequencing used immunoSEQ multiplex PCR; TCRdb keeps in-frame clones, though not all of them. The table includes about 100,000 clones, around 80% detected once. CDR3 length equals 13 residues. Germline CDR1 SNHLY, CDR2 FYNNEI. Trimming removed 8 bases at V and 5 bases at J, with 15 bases between. The chain combines TRBV2 with TRBJ1-2, with unresolved D. Material: peripheral blood. The sequence was obtained from a man aged 50 to 59 who had recovered from COVID-19. CDR3 region: CASLIDFGYGYTF. The CDR3 DNA reads TGTGCCAGCCTTATCGACTTTGGATATGGCTACACCTTC.